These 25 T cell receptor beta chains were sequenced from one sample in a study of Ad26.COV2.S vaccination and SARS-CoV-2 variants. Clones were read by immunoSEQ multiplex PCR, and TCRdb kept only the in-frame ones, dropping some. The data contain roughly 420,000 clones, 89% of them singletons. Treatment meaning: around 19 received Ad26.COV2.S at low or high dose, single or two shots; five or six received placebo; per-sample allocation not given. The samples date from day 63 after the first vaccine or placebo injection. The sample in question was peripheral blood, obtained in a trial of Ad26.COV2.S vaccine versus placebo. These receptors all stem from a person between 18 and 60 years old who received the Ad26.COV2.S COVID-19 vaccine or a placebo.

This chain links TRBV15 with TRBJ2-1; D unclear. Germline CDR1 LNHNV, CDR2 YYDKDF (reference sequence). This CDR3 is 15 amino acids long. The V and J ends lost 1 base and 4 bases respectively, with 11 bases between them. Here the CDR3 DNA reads TGTGCCACCAGCAGAGGGAACCCATCATACAATGAGCAGTTCTTC. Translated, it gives CATSRGNPSYNEQFF.

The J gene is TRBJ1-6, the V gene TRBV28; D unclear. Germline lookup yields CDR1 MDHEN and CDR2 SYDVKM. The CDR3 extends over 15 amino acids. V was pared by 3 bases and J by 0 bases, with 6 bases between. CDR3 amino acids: CASSFPSSYNSPLHF. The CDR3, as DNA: TGTGCCAGCAGTTTTCCCAGCTCCTATAATTCACCCCTCCACTTT.

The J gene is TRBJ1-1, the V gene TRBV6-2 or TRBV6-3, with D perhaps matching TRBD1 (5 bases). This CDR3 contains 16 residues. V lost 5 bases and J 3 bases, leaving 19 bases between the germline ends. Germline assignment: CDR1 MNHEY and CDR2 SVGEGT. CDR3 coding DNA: TGTGCCAGCAGTCCCCGGGGGGATGCCGCATACACTGAAGCTTTCTTT. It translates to CASSPRGDAAYTEAFF.

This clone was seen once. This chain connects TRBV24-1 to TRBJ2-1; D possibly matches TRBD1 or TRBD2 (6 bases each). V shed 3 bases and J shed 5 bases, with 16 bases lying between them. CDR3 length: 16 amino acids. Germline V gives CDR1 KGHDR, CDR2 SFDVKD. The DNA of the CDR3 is TGTGCCACCAGTGATGTAAGGGGGAGGCTCCACAATGAGCAGTTCTTC. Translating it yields CATSDVRGRLHNEQFF.

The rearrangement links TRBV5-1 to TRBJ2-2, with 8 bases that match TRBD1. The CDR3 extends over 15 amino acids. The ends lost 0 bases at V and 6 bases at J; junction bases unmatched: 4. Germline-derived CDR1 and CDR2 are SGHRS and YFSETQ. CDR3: CASSLGRGLAGELFF. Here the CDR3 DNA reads TGCGCCAGCAGCTTGGGCAGGGGGCTAGCCGGGGAGCTGTTTTTT.

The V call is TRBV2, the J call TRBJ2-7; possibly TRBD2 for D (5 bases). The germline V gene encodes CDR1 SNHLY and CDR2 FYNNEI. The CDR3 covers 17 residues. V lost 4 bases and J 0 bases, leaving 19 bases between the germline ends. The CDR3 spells CASSGHAEAPSSYEQYF. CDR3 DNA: TGTGCCAGCAGTGGGCACGCGGAGGCCCCTTCCTCCTACGAGCAGTACTTC.

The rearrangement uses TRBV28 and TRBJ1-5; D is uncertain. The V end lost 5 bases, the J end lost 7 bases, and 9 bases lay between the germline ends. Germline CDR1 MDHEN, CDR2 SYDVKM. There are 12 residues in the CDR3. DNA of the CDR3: TGTGCCAGCAGTCCTCCCCGCCAGCCCCAGCATTTT. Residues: CASSPPRQPQHF.

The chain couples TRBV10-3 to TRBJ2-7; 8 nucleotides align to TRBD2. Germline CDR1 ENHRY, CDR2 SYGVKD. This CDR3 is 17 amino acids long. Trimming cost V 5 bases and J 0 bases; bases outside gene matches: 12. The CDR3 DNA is TGTGCCATCAGTCAAACGGGGGGGCAATCGGCCTCCTACGAGCAGTACTTC. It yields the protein CAISQTGGQSASYEQYF.

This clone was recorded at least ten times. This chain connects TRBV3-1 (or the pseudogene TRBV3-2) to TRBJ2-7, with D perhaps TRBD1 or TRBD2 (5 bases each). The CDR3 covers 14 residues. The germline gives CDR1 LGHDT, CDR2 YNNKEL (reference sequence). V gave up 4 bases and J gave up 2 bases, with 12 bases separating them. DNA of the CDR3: TGTGCCAGCAGCCCTTGGGACCAGGCCTACGAGCAGTACGTC. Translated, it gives CASSPWDQAYEQYV.

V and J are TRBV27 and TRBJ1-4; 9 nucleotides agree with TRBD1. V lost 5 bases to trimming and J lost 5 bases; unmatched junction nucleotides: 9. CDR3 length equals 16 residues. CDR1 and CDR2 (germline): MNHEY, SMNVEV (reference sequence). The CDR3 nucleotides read TGTGCCAGCAGTGAAATACAGGGGGCTCAAAATGAAAAACTGTTTTTT. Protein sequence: CASSEIQGAQNEKLFF.

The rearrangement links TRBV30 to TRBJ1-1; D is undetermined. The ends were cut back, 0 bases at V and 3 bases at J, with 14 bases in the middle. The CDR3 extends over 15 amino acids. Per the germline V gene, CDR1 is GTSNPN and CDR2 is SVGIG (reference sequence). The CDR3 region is CAWSVRNRPYTEAFF. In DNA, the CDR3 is TGTGCCTGGAGTGTCCGGAACCGTCCCTACACTGAAGCTTTCTTT. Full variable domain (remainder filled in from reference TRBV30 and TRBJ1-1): SQTIHQWPATLVQPVGSPLSLECTVEGTSNPNLYWYRQAAGRGLQLLFYSVGIGQISSEVPQNLSASRPQDRQFILSSKKLLLSDSGFYLCAWSVRNRPYTEAFFGQGTRLTVV.

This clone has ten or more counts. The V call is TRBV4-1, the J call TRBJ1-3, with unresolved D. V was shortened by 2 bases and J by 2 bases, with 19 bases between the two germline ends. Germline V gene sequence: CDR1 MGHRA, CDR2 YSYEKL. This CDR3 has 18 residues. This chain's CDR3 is CASSQIDMGFVTGNTIYF. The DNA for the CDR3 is TGCGCCAGCAGCCAAATCGACATGGGGTTCGTCACTGGAAACACCATATATTTT.

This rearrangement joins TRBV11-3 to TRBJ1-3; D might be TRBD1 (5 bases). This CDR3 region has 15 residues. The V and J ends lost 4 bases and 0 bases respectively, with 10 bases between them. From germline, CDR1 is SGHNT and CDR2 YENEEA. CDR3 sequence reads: CASSYDSHSGNTIYF. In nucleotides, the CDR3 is TGTGCCAGCAGCTACGACAGTCACTCTGGAAACACCATATATTTT.

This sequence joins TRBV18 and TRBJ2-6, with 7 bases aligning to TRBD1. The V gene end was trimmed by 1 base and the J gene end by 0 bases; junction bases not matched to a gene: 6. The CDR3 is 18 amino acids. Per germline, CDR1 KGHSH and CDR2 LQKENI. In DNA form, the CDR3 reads TGTGCCAGCTCACCACAGGGGGCATTAAGCTCTGGGGCCAACGTCCTGACTTTC. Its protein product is CASSPQGALSSGANVLTF.

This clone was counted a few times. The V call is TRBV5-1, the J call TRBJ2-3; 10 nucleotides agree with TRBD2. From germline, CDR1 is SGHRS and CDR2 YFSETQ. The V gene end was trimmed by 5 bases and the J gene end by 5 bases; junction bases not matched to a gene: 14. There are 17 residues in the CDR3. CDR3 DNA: TGCGCCAGCAGGACCTCAGAGGCTAGCGGGAGAAGAGATACGCAGTATTTT. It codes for CASRTSEASGRRDTQYF.

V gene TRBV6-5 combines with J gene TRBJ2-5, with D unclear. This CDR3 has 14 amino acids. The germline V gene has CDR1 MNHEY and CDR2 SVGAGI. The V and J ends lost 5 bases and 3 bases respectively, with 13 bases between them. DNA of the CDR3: TGTGCCAGCAGTATAGGGCCCGTAGAAGAGACCCAGTACTTC. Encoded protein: CASSIGPVEETQYF.

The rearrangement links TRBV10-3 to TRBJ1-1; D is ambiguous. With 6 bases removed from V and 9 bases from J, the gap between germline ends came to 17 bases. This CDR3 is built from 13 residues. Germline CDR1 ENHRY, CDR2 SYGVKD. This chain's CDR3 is CAISEPWERKAFF. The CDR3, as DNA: TGTGCCATCAGCGAACCCTGGGAGAGGAAAGCTTTCTTT.

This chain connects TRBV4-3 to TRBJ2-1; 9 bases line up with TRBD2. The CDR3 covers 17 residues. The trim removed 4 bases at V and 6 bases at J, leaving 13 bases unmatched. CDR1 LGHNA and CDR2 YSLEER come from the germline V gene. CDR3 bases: TGCGCCAGCAGCCCCTCCTCTGCGCGGGAGGGCAGCAATGAGCAGTTCTTC. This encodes CASSPSSAREGSNEQFF.

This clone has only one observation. The chain's CDR3 is CASSFFGVDGYTF. For the CDR3, the DNA is TGCGCCAGCAGCTTTTTCGGGGTGGATGGCTACACCTTC. The V and J genes are TRBV5-1 and TRBJ1-2; D call uncertain. The V gene lost 2 bases and the J gene lost 6 bases, with 11 bases spanning the gap. Looked up from germline, CDR1 is SGHRS and CDR2 is YFSETQ. The CDR3 loop spans 13 amino acids. The complete variable domain, with remaining parts taken from reference TRBV5-1 and TRBJ1-2, reads KAGVTQTPRYLIKTRGQQVTLSCSPISGHRSVSWYQQTPGQGLQFLFEYFSETQRNKGNFPGRFSGRQFSNSRSEMNVSTLELGDSALYLCASSFFGVDGYTFGSGTRLTVV.

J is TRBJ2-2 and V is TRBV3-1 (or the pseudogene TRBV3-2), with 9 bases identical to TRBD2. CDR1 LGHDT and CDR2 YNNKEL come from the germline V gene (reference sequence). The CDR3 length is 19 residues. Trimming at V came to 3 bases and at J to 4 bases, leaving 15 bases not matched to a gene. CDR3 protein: CASSHHGTSWDKFTGELFF. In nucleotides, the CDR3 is TGTGCCAGCAGCCACCACGGGACTAGCTGGGACAAATTCACCGGGGAGCTGTTTTTT.

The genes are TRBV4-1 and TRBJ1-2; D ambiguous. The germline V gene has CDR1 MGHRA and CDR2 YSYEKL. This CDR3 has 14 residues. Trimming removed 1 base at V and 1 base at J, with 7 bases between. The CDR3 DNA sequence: TGCGCCAGCAGCCAAGGAGTATTTAACTATGGCTACACCTTC. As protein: CASSQGVFNYGYTF.

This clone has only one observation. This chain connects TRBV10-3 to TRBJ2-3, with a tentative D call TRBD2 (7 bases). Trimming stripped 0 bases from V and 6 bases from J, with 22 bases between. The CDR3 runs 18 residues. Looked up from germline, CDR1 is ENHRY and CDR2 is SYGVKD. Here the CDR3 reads CAISESMPGGGQSDTQYF. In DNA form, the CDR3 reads TGTGCCATCAGTGAGTCGATGCCGGGAGGAGGACAGAGCGATACGCAGTATTTT.

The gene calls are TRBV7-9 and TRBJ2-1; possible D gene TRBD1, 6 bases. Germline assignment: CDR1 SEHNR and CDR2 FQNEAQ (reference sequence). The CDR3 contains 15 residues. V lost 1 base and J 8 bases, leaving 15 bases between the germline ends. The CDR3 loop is CASSLGGGTRDEQFF. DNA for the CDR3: TGTGCCAGCAGCTTAGGAGGGGGTACTAGGGATGAGCAGTTCTTC. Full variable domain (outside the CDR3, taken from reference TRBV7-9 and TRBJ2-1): DTGVSQNPRHKITKRGQNVTFRCDPISEHNRLYWYRQTLGQGPEFLTYFQNEAQLEKSRLLSDRFSAERPKGSFSTLEIQRTEQGDSAMYLCASSLGGGTRDEQFFGPGTRLTVL.

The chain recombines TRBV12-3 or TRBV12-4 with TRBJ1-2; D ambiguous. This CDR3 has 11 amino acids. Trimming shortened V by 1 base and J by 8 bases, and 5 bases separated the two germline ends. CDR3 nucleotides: TGTGCCAGCAGTTTAGGCGGGGGCTACACCTTC. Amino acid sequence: CASSLGGGYTF.

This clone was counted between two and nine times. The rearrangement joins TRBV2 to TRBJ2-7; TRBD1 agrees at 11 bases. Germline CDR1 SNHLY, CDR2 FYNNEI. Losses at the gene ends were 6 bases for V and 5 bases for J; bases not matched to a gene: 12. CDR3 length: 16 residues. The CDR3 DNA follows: TGTGCCAGCAGCGATGGGACAGGGGGAAGAGGGGACGAGCAGTACGTC. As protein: CASSDGTGGRGDEQYV.